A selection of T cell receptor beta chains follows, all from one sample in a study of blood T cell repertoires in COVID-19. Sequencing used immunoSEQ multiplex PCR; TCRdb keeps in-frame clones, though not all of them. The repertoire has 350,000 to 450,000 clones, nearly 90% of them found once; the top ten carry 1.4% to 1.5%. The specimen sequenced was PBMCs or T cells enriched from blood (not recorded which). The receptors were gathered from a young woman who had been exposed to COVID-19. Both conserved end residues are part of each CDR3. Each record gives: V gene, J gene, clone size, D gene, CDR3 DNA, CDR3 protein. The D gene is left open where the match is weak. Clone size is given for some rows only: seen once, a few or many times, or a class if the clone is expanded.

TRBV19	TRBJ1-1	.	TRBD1	TGTGCCACCGGACAGGTAGGCACTGAAGCTTTCTTT	CATGQVGTEAFF
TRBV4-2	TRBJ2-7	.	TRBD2	TGTGCCAGCAGACCTTACGGGACTAGCGGGAGGTATAACGAGCAGTACTTC	CASRPYGTSGRYNEQYF
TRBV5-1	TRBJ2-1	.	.	TGCGCCAGCAGCCCTCTTTTATTCAGCTCCTACAATGAGCAGTTCTTC	CASSPLLFSSYNEQFF
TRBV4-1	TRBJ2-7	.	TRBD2	TGCGCCAGCAGCCAACCGGCTAGCGGCGCCTACGAGCAGTACTTC	CASSQPASGAYEQYF
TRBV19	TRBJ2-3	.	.	TGTGCCAGTAGTTGGGCCCTCACCCGCACAGATACGCAGTATTTT	CASSWALTRTDTQYF
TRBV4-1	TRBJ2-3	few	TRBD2	TGCGCCAGCAGCCAACACTTAGCGGGAGGGGTTTCAGATACGCAGTATTTT	CASSQHLAGGVSDTQYF
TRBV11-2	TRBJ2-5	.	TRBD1	TGTGCCAGCAGCGAAGGGGGCGGCTGGACCCAGTACTTC	CASSEGGGWTQYF
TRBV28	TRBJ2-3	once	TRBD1	TGTGCCAGCAGTACGGGACAGGGGGCAGATACGCAGTATTTT	CASSTGQGADTQYF
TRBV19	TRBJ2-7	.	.	TGTGCCACTGCTCACAGATTATCCTACGAGCAGTACTTC	CATAHRLSYEQYF
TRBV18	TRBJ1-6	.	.	TGTGCCAGCTCACCGGCAGGGTCGATGAGATCACCCCTCCACTTT	CASSPAGSMRSPLHF
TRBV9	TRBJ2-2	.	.	TGTGCCAGCAGCGTAGGAGAGGGTAGCACCGGGGAGCTGTTTTTT	CASSVGEGSTGELFF
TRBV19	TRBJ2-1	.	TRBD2	TGTGCCAGTAGGACGGTAGCGGGAGGGCCCAATGAGCAGTTCTTC	CASRTVAGGPNEQFF
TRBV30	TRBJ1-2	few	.	TGTGCCTGGATGGGGGGTAACTATGGCTACACCTTC	CAWMGGNYGYTF
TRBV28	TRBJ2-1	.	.	TGTGCCAGCAGTTTAGCGCTAGCGAGCTCCTACAATGAGCAGTTCTTC	CASSLALASSYNEQFF
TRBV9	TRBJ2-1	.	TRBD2	TGTGCCAGCAACTCCGGGACTAGCGGGAAGAATGAGCAGTTCTTC	CASNSGTSGKNEQFF
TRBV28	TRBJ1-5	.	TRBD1	TGTGCCAGCAGGTACAGGGGGAGAAGCAATCAGCCCCAGCATTTT	CASRYRGRSNQPQHF
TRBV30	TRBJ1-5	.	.	TGTGCCTGGAGTGGAAAGTTAGCTCAGCCCCAGCATTTT	CAWSGKLAQPQHF
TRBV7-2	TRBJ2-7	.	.	TGTGCCAGCAGCTTTTACACCTCCTACGAGCAGTACTTC	CASSFYTSYEQYF
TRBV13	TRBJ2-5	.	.	TGTGCCAGCAGCTCCCCGGACAGGGAGGGGGTAGAGACCCAGTACTTC	CASSSPDREGVETQYF
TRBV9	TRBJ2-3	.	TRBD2	TGTGCCAGCAGTAGCGAGCGGGAGGACAATTGGGATACGCAGTATTTT	CASSSEREDNWDTQYF
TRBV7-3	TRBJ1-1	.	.	TGTGCCAGCAGCTACCAGGTCGGATTGAACACTGAAGCTTTCTTT	CASSYQVGLNTEAFF
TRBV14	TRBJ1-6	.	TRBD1	TGTGCCAGCAGCCAAGATATTACAGGGGGCTCTAATTCACCCCTCCACTTT	CASSQDITGGSNSPLHF
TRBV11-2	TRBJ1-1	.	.	TGTGCCGGCCAAGACAGGATGAACACTGAAGCTTTCTTT	CAGQDRMNTEAFF